This T cell receptor beta chain was recovered during a study of human T cells and chemical hapten exposure. This clonotype turned up a few times. From the RACE reads, TCRdb called clonotypes with MiXCR, one entry per CDR3 protein. Of under 200,000 distinct CDR3 sequences listed, more than 25% were seen once; the top ten hold less than 3.5%. V gave up 3 bases and J gave up 2 bases, with 10 bases separating them. CDR3 length: 14 residues. Time point defined: pre-sensitization, week 0. Documented treatment: therapeutic diphenylcyclopropenone sensitization with weekly scalp DPC. This receptor was taken from a woman aged 30 to 39 with alopecia areata. Some clones in this sample may be carry-over from other donors' samples. Sample: whole blood, taken in connection with sensitization to the hapten diphenylcyclopropenone (DPC). The rearrangement joins TRBV12-3 or TRBV12-4 to TRBJ2-5; D gene unclear. Here the CDR3 reads CASSFYRSQETQYF. The DNA for the CDR3 is TGTGCCAGCAGTTTTTACAGATCTCAAGAGACCCAGTACTTC.